This T cell receptor beta chain originates from a study of T cell responses to AZD1222 COVID-19 vaccine. Repertoires were generated with immunoSEQ multiplex PCR, while TCRdb's copy carries only in-frame clones and drops some. The sample carries 110,000 to 150,000 clones, about 90% recorded once. The clonotype comes from an adult who received the AZD1222 COVID-19 vaccine. The sequences come from peripheral blood, collected 28 days after the second AZD1222 dose.

The CDR3 nucleotides read TGTGCCAGCAGTTCAAGCGGAACGAACACCGGGGAGCTGTTTTTT. Its protein is CASSSSGTNTGELFF. This chain links TRBV28 with TRBJ2-2; TRBD2 might be the D (5 bases). The CDR3 totals 15 residues. V gave up 4 bases and J gave up 0 bases, with 9 bases separating them. Germline CDR1 and CDR2: MDHEN and SYDVKM.